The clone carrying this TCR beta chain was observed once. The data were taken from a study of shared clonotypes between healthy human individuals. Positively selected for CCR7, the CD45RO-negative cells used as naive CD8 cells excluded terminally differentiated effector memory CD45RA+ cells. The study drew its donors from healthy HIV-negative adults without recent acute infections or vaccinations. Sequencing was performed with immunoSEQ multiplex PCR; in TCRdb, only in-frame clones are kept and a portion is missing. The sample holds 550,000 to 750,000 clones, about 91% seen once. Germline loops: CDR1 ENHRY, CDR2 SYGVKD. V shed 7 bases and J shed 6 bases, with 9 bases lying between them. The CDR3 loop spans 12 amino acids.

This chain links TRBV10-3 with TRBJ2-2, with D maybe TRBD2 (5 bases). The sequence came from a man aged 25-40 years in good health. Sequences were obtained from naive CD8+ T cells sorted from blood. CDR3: CAITPDSGELFF. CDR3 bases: TGTGCCATCACCCCGGACTCCGGGGAGCTGTTTTTT.